This is a list of T cell receptor beta chains from one sample in a study of CD8 T cells in ankylosing spondylitis. TCRdb independently ran MiXCR on the 5' RACE reads; one entry per CDR3 protein. The sample carries about 160,000 distinct CDR3 sequences, around a tenth recorded once. Sequencing used blood, either unsorted or a sorted T cell fraction (not recorded which). Receptor source: a female donor with ankylosing spondylitis or in good health (not recorded which). Both conserved end residues are part of each CDR3. Fields, in order: V gene, D gene, J gene, clone size, CDR3 protein, CDR3 DNA. D genes are given only for firm matches. For some rows the clone size is stated as once, few or many, or as a class when expanded; others skip it.

v_gene: TRBV4-3; d_gene: .; j_gene: TRBJ2-7; abundance: .; CDR3aa: CASSQGRGFPFYEQYF; CDR3nt: TGCGCCAGCAGCCAAGGGCGGGGCTTCCCCTTCTACGAGCAGTACTTC
v_gene: TRBV5-1; d_gene: TRBD1; j_gene: TRBJ1-4; abundance: many; CDR3aa: CASSLHPGQGGRVEKLFF; CDR3nt: TGCGCCAGCAGCTTGCACCCGGGACAGGGAGGCAGAGTTGAAAAACTGTTTTTT
v_gene: TRBV12-3/TRBV12-4; d_gene: TRBD1; j_gene: TRBJ2-2; abundance: few; CDR3aa: CASNTFLGTGASGELFF; CDR3nt: TGTGCCAGCAACACATTTCTAGGGACAGGGGCGTCCGGGGAGCTGTTTTTT
v_gene: TRBV12-3/TRBV12-4; d_gene: .; j_gene: TRBJ1-5; abundance: many; CDR3aa: CASSKSNQPQHF; CDR3nt: TGTGCCAGCAGTAAGAGCAATCAGCCCCAGCATTTT
v_gene: TRBV4-1; d_gene: .; j_gene: TRBJ2-5; abundance: .; CDR3aa: CASSHPRGERETQYF; CDR3nt: TGCGCCAGCAGCCATCCCCGCGGGGAGCGAGAGACCCAGTACTTC
v_gene: TRBV10-3; d_gene: .; j_gene: TRBJ1-5; abundance: .; CDR3aa: CAISESGGNQPQHF; CDR3nt: TGTGCCATCAGTGAGTCAGGGGGCAATCAGCCCCAGCATTTT
v_gene: TRBV30; d_gene: .; j_gene: TRBJ1-1; abundance: few; CDR3aa: CAWTVDTEAFF; CDR3nt: TGTGCCTGGACCGTGGACACTGAAGCTTTCTTT
v_gene: TRBV27; d_gene: TRBD2; j_gene: TRBJ2-2; abundance: .; CDR3aa: CASSFGVVGRATGELFF; CDR3nt: TGTGCCAGCAGTTTTGGGGTGGTCGGGAGGGCCACCGGGGAGCTGTTTTTT
v_gene: TRBV6-5; d_gene: .; j_gene: TRBJ1-1; abundance: many; CDR3aa: CASSYGVGTEAFF; CDR3nt: TGTGCCAGCAGTTACGGGGTGGGCACTGAAGCTTTCTTT
v_gene: TRBV4-1; d_gene: TRBD1; j_gene: TRBJ1-1; abundance: .; CDR3aa: CASSQSAEHRGTEAFF; CDR3nt: TGCGCCAGCAGCCAATCGGCGGAACACAGGGGAACTGAAGCTTTCTTT
v_gene: TRBV11-1; d_gene: TRBD1; j_gene: TRBJ2-1; abundance: .; CDR3aa: CASSLVGQGADEQFF; CDR3nt: TGTGCCAGCAGCTTAGTGGGACAGGGGGCCGATGAGCAGTTCTTC
v_gene: TRBV6-2/TRBV6-3; d_gene: .; j_gene: TRBJ2-3; abundance: few; CDR3aa: CASSYRQSTDTQYF; CDR3nt: TGTGCCAGCAGTTACCGGCAGAGCACAGATACGCAGTATTTT
v_gene: TRBV10-3; d_gene: TRBD1; j_gene: TRBJ1-2; abundance: few; CDR3aa: CAIRRDSGYGYTF; CDR3nt: TGTGCCATCAGGAGGGACAGTGGCTATGGCTACACCTTC
v_gene: TRBV7-2; d_gene: .; j_gene: TRBJ2-2; abundance: few; CDR3aa: CASSSFPPPGELFF; CDR3nt: TGTGCCAGCAGCTCCTTCCCCCCACCCGGGGAGCTGTTTTTT
v_gene: TRBV9; d_gene: .; j_gene: TRBJ2-5; abundance: few; CDR3aa: CASSPRMWETQYF; CDR3nt: TGTGCCAGCAGCCCCCGTATGTGGGAGACCCAGTACTTC
v_gene: TRBV12-5; d_gene: TRBD2; j_gene: TRBJ2-1; abundance: .; CDR3aa: CASGLEARAGLVGYNEQFF; CDR3nt: TGTGCTAGTGGTTTGGAGGCCAGGGCGGGACTAGTGGGGTACAATGAGCAGTTCTTC